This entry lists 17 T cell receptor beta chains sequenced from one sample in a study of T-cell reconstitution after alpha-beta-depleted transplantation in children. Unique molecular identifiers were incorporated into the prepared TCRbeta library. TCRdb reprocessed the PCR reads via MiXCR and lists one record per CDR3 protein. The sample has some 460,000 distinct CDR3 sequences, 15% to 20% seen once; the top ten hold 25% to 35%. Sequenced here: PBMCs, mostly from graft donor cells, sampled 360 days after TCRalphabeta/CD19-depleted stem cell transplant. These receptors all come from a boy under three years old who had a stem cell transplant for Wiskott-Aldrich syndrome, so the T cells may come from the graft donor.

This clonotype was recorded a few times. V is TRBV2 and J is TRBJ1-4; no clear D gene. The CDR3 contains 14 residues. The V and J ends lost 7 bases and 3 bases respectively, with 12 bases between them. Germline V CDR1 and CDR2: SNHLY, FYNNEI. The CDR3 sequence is CASISTVPNEKLFF. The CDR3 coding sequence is TGTGCCAGCATCTCTACAGTCCCTAATGAAAAACTGTTTTTT. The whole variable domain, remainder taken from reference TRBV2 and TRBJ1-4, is EPEVTQTPSHQVTQMGQEVILRCVPISNHLYFYWYRQILGQKVEFLVSFYNNEISEKSEIFDDQFSVERPDGSNFTLKIRSTKLEDSAMYFCASISTVPNEKLFFGSGTQLSVL.

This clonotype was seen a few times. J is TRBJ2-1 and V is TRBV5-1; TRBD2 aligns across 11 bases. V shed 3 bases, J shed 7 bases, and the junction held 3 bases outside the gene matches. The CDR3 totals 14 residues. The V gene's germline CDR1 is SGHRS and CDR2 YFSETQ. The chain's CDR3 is CASSWGTSGNEQFF. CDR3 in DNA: TGCGCCAGCAGCTGGGGGACTAGCGGTAATGAGCAGTTCTTC.

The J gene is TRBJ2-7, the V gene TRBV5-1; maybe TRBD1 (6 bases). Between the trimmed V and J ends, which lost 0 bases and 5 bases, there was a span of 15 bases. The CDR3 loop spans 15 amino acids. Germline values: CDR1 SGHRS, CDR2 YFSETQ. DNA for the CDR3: TGCGCCAGCAGCTTGGCGGTGACAGGAAAAGACGAGCAGTACTTC. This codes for CASSLAVTGKDEQYF.

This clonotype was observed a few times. Here the CDR3 reads CSVDGTSGGDEQFF. CDR3 DNA sequence: TGCAGCGTTGACGGGACTAGCGGGGGGGATGAGCAGTTCTTC. The V and J genes are TRBV29-1 and TRBJ2-1, with TRBD2 matching 16 bases. The CDR3 sequence is 14 residues long. V was clipped by 3 bases and J by 8 bases; unmatched bases: 1. Germline V CDR1 and CDR2: SQVTM, ANQGSEA.

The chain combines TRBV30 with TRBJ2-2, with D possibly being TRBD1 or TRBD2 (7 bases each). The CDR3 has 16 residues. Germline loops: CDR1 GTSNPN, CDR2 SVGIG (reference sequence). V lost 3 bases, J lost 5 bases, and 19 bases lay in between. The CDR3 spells CAWSVGGTVRTGELFF. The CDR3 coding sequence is TGTGCCTGGAGCGTGGGGGGGACAGTGAGAACCGGGGAGCTGTTTTTT.

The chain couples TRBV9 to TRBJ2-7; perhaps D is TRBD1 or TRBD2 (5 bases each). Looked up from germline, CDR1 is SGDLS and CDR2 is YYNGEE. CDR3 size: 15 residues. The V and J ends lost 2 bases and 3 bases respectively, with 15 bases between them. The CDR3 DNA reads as TGTGCCAGCAGCGTGGGGGTTTTAGGCTACTACGAGCAGTACTTC. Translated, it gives CASSVGVLGYYEQYF.

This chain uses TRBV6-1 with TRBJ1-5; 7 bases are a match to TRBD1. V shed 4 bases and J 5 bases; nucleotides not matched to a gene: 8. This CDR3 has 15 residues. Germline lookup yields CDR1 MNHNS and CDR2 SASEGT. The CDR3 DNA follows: TGTGCCAGCAGTGCGGGGACAGAGGGATATCAGCCCCAGCATTTT. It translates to CASSAGTEGYQPQHF.

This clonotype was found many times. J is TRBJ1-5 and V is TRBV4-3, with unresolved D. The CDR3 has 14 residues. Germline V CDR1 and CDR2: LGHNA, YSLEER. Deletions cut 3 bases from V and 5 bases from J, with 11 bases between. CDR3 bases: TGCGCCAGCAGCCATCGACCGGGCCATCAGCCCCAGCATTTT. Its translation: CASSHRPGHQPQHF.

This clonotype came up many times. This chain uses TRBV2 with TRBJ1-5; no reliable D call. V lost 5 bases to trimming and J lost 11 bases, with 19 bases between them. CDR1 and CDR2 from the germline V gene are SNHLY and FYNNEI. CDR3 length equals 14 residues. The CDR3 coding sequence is TGTGCCAGCAGTCCTCGGGCCAGCCAGAGGGCCCAGCATTTT. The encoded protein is CASSPRASQRAQHF.

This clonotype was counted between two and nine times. This CDR3 reads CASSQEPGISDTQYF. Here the CDR3 DNA reads TGCGCCAGCAGCCAAGAACCCGGGATTAGTGATACGCAGTATTTT. The rearrangement joins TRBV4-3 to TRBJ2-3; D perhaps matches TRBD2 (5 bases). The V end was cut by 0 bases, the J end by 6 bases, with 13 bases between. CDR1 is LGHNA and CDR2 is YSLEER in the germline V gene. The CDR3 covers 15 residues.

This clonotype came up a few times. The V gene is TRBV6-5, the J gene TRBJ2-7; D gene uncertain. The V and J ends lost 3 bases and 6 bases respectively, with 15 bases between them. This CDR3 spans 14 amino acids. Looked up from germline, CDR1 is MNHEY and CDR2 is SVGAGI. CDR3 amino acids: CASSYWGYGREQYF. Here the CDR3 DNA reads TGTGCCAGCAGTTATTGGGGTTATGGTCGCGAGCAGTACTTC.

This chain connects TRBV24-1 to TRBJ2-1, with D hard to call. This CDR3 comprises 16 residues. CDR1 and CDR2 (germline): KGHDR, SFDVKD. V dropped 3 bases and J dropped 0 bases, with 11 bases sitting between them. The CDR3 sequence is CATSDPTYSSYNEQFF. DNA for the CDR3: TGTGCCACCAGTGATCCTACTTACAGCTCCTACAATGAGCAGTTCTTC.

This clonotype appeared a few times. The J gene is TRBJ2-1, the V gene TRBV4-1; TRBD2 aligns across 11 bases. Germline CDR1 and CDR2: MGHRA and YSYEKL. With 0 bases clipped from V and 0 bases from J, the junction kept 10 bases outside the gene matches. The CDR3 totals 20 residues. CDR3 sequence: CASSQDNGLAGWSSYNEQFF. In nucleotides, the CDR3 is TGCGCCAGCAGCCAAGATAACGGACTAGCGGGTTGGAGCTCCTACAATGAGCAGTTCTTC.

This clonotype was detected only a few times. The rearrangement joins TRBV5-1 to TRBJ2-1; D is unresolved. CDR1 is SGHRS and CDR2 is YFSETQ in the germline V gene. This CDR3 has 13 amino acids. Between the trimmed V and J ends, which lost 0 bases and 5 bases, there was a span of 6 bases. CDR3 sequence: CASSLGRHNEQFF. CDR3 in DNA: TGCGCCAGCAGCTTGGGTCGTCACAATGAGCAGTTCTTC.

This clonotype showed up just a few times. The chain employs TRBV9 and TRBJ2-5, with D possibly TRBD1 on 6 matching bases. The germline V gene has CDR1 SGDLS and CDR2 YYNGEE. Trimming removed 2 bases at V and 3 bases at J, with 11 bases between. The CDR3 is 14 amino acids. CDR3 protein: CASSVGQPEETQYF. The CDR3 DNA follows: TGTGCCAGCAGCGTCGGACAGCCGGAAGAGACCCAGTACTTC.

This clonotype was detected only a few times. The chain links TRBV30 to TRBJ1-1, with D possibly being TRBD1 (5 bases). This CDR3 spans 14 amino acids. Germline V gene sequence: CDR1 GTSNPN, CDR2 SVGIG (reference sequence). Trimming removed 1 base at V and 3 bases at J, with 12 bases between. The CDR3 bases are TGTGCCTGGAGTGCAGGGTTCGGAGACACTGAAGCTTTCTTT. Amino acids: CAWSAGFGDTEAFF.

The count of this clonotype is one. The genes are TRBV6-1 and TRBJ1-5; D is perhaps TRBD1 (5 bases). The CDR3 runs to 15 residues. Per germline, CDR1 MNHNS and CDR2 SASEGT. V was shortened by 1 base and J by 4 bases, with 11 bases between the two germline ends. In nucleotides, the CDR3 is TGTGCCAGCAGTGAAGACAGGCTTCCGAATCAGCCCCAGCATTTT. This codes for CASSEDRLPNQPQHF.